The TCR beta chain under discussion was sequenced for a study of T cells in Graves' hyperthyroidism and ophthalmopathy. Study as a whole: Peripheral blood sampling occurred at initial diagnosis, before any treatment.

A Clinical Activity Score of at least 3, a NOSPECS grade of at least 4 and a duration under 3 months were recorded in the ophthalmopathy patients. Uncontrolled infection, other autoimmune disease, pregnancy or lactation barred patients from enrollment. Amplified TCR beta CDR3 regions came from RNA transcripts. Carried out on the TCR CDR3, a first-round RT-PCR used the HTBI primer set. TCRdb called the multiplex PCR reads again in MiXCR, with one record for every CDR3 protein. The sample lists about half a million distinct CDR3 sequences, roughly a sixth occurring once. V lost 6 bases and J lost 4, with 15 bases in between. CDR1 and CDR2 from the germline V gene are MNHNS and SASEGT. The CDR3 has 14 residues.

This sequence originates from a woman aged 30 to 39 with Graves' ophthalmopathy. V and J are TRBV6-1 and TRBJ1-2; D ambiguous. What was sequenced was blood. CDR3 sequence: CASRGSTEIYGYTF. The CDR3 coding sequence is TGTGCCAGCAGGGGGTCGACGGAGATCTATGGCTACACCTTC.